What follows is one T cell receptor (beta chain) and its context. Its specificity is not known. This entry comes from a study of graft-versus-host responses after intestinal transplantation. The study, taken as a whole, reports: Some GvH clones appeared in ileal mucosa or blood before recipient bone marrow.

Looked up from germline, CDR1 is ENHRY and CDR2 is SYGVKD. The germline V and J ends were trimmed by 3 bases and 8 bases, with 17 bases remaining between them. This CDR3 contains 15 residues. The table came from immunoSEQ multiplex PCR; TCRdb's copy has only in-frame clones and leaves some out. The sample lists 20,000 to 30,000 clones, approximately 87% occurring once. The V gene is TRBV10-3, the J gene TRBJ2-1; tentative D call: TRBD2 (5 bases). Source: PBMCs, taken 27 to 29 days after intestinal transplant. The receptor was isolated from a human patient who received an intestinal transplant, so some T cells may come from the graft donor. CDR3 region: CAISDPGESPHEQFF. CDR3 sequence (DNA): TGTGCCATCAGTGACCCCGGGGAGTCCCCCCATGAGCAGTTCTTC.